This record concerns one TCR beta chain sequence. Its antigen remains unidentified. Profiling relied on immunoSEQ multiplex PCR, and the TCRdb table lists in-frame clones only, not all of them. The sample lists more than 10,000 clones; 70% to 90% were seen once. This entry belongs to a study of T cells in localized non-small cell lung cancer. Study-level findings and limits: Exceeding tumor, uninvolved adjacent lung had the highest T cell clonality. When the top 100 tumor clones were examined, a median around 50 of them also appeared in the adjacent lung, which was paired and uninvolved.

The CDR3 is 14 amino acids. The V gene's germline CDR1 is LNHDA and CDR2 SQIVND (reference sequence). The V and J ends lost 5 bases and 5 bases respectively, with 14 bases between them. This material consisted of peripheral blood, taken before any cancer treatment. The chain couples TRBV19 to TRBJ2-3; D is perhaps TRBD2 (5 bases). This TCR was recovered from a male donor aged 60 or over with stage III lung adenocarcinoma. The DNA for the CDR3 is TGTGCCAGTAGTCTTACGGGAATGGGAGATACGCAGTATTTT. Its protein product is CASSLTGMGDTQYF.